The entry below describes one T cell receptor beta chain. This sample was included in a study of OX40 agonist ivuxolimab in advanced cancers. CDR1 SEHNR and CDR2 FQNEAQ come from the germline V gene (reference sequence). V lost 5 bases and J lost 6, with 22 bases in between. The CDR3 extends over 17 amino acids. Method: immunoSEQ multiplex PCR; TCRdb's copy keeps in-frame clones and lacks some. The table records more than 15,000 clones, approximately 69% of them present only once. Sequencing was performed on CD4+ or CD8+ T cells sorted from blood, taken in a trial of the OX40 agonist ivuxolimab. The rearrangement uses TRBV7-9 and TRBJ1-4; D unclear. The sequence derives from an adult with an advanced solid tumor such as melanoma, head and neck, liver or kidney cancer. CDR3: CASSTNTPDMFYEKLFF. CDR3 nucleotide sequence: TGTGCCAGCAGCACTAACACTCCCGACATGTTCTATGAAAAACTGTTTTTT.